These 4 T cell receptor beta chains came from one sample sequenced in a study of naive and memory T cell subsets. Antigens for these TCRs are unknown. Findings and limits, study-wide: A few larger clonotypes appeared in naive repertoires, especially CD8, possibly memory cells re-expressing CD45RA.

An equimolar mix of two oligonucleotides served as the beta constant-region primer for TRBC1 and TRBC2. The ligated cDNA underwent four PCR rounds using SP2 and nested alpha and beta constant-region primers. TCRdb re-derived calls from the UMI-ligation and nested PCR reads in MiXCR, one entry per CDR3 protein. The repertoire holds around 160,000 distinct CDR3 sequences, with 22% as singletons. Sample: naive CD4+ T cells from blood. The source of these receptors is a human donor in good health.

V is TRBV7-2 and J is TRBJ2-3; possible D gene TRBD1, 6 bases. Germline CDR1 reads SGHTA; CDR2 reads FQGNSA. The CDR3 spans 18 residues. Trimming cost V 5 bases and J 0 bases, with 21 bases left between them. DNA of the CDR3: TGTGCCAGCAGCCCGGGACACAGGCTGAACCCTAGCACAGATACGCAGTATTTT. The encoded protein is CASSPGHRLNPSTDTQYF.

The sample holds many counts of this clonotype. This sequence joins TRBV12-3 or TRBV12-4 and TRBJ2-7, with 8 bases matching TRBD2. Trimming took 6 bases from V and 2 from J; bases not matched to a gene: 6. The CDR3 is 14 residues long. In nucleotides, the CDR3 is TGTGCCAGCAGCCCGACGGGAGGGACCTACGAGCAGTACTTC. Encoded protein: CASSPTGGTYEQYF.

This clonotype was counted ten times or more. This chain joins TRBV5-8 and TRBJ2-7; the D gene is possibly TRBD2 (6 bases). Per germline, CDR1 SGHTS and CDR2 YDEGEE. The CDR3 covers 15 residues. V dropped 9 bases and J dropped 3 bases, with 22 bases sitting between them. The CDR3 region is CATNRGGAILYEQYF. The DNA of the CDR3 is TGTGCCACAAACCGCGGCGGGGCAATTCTCTACGAGCAGTACTTC.

The J gene is TRBJ2-3, the V gene TRBV6-5, with D maybe TRBD2 (6 bases). The CDR3 covers 16 residues. The germline CDR1 and CDR2 sequences are MNHEY and SVGAGI. Trimming pared 0 bases from V and 6 bases from J, leaving 16 bases between. The CDR3 DNA reads TGTGCCAGCAGTTACTCAGGAGCGGGCCCACGGGATACGCAGTATTTT. Translated: CASSYSGAGPRDTQYF.